This entry features one T cell receptor beta chain sequence. There is no known antigen for this receptor. The input lacks base qualities; no much larger clone sits a single base away. The CDR3 starts with the cysteine, ends with the phenylalanine, and has 16 residues. Only the CDR3 DNA stays, 48 bases, in frame from base 1. CDR1 and CDR2 are read off the germline V gene (reference sequence) as MNHEY and SMNVEV. V sheds 1 base and J sheds 3 bases, leaving 15 bases between their ends. Participants in the prospective study were aged 18 to 89 years, lived in about two dozen United States geographic areas, and enrolled through a virtual design. Cohort assignment in the prospective study relied on participant-reported clinical history from a screening survey and a study questionnaire. Recovered participants in ImmuneRACE Cohort 3 were defined as having two consecutive negative NP/OP PCR tests, clearance from a healthcare professional, or resolution of symptoms. In the prospective study, whole blood, serum and a nasopharyngeal or oropharyngeal swab were collected from each participant by mobile phlebotomists. Additional blood draws and questionnaires over a roughly two-month period could optionally be provided by prospective study participants. Before DNA extraction, prospective study blood samples were shipped either frozen or at room temperature.

The entry originates in a study of blood T cell repertoires in COVID-19 (dated by TCRdb to the early 2020s). About the full investigation: The collaborator samples originated in the United States, Italy and Spain and spanned the acute and convalescent phases of COVID-19. The material from the prospective study consisted of cDNA or gDNA derived from T cells, B-cell-depleted T cells, or PBMCs. Subjects who had been exposed to COVID-19, were actively infected with it, or had recovered from it provided the deeply sampled blood TCRbeta repertoires that made up the dataset. A freely available public database, intended as a resource for researchers studying the immune response to SARS-CoV-2, is where the repertoires were released. Samples came from the ongoing ImmuneRACE study (first 160 participants) plus 1,254 subjects from 6 global collaborators. Nearly every sample came with metadata listing a de-identified subject ID, COVID-19 status, age in years and sex. Where HLA class I and class II types were available, the types were taken from metadata supplied by the sample provider, not from assay-based typing.

TCRbeta CDR3 regions were amplified from genomic DNA using the immunoSEQ Assay, a bias-controlled multiplex PCR. In the paper's pipeline: Nucleated cell counts per sample were estimated from amplification of reference gene primers within the assay. To quantify the absolute abundance of each unique TCRbeta CDR3 rearrangement, sequence reads were collapsed and filtered. For each sample, productive Simpson clonality was calculated by taking the square root of Simpson's diversity index across productive rearrangements. TCRdb took over this immuneACCESS table, retaining in-frame rearrangements with V and J assigned. Such tables are incomplete; in checked studies, under half of the missing clones stem from an unresolved V gene, and the remainder is unexplained. The V and J calls and clone size are taken from that table; D and trimming were inferred from the DNA. For this sample the table gives roughly 400,000 clones, of which 89% were detected only once. The ten largest clones take up 1.5% to 2% of the sample.

The full study reports these points: The amount of clinical and demographic metadata varied by source and participant and was provided uncurated.

The TCR comes from a woman in her 30s who had recovered from COVID-19. This receptor chain uses TRBV27 and TRBJ1-2; no D segment can be confidently identified. Source material: PBMCs or T cells enriched from blood (not recorded which). The DNA reads as follows: TGTGCCAGCAGTTTATTGTCAGCCAGAACAGACTATGGCTACACCTTC. Its protein product is CASSLLSARTDYGYTF.